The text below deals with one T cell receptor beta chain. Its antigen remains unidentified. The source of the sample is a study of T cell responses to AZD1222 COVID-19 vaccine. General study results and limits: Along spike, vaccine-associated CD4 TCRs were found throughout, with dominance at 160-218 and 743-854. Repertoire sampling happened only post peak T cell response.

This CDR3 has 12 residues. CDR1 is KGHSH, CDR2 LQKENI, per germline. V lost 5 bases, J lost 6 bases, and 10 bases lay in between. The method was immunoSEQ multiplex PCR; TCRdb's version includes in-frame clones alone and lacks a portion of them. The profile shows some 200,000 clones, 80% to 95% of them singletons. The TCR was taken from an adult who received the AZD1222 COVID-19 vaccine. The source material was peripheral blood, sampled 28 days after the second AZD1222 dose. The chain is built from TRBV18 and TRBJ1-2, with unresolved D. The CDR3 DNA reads TGTGCCAGCTCAGCTGATAGGAATGGCTACACCTTC. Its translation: CASSADRNGYTF.